One sample yielded the 3 T cell receptor beta chains listed below, sequenced in a study of blood T cell repertoires in COVID-19. Produced via immunoSEQ multiplex PCR; TCRdb's table is partial and in-frame only. The table lists 80,000 to 95,000 clones, over 70% of them singletons. Sequenced sample: peripheral blood. These receptor sequences come from an elderly woman with acute or convalescent COVID-19.

This sequence joins TRBV28 and TRBJ1-2; D is unclear. The CDR3 is 16 residues long. The germline V and J ends were trimmed by 6 bases and 0 bases, with 17 bases remaining between them. Per the germline V gene, CDR1 is MDHEN and CDR2 is SYDVKM. CDR3 DNA: TGTGCCAGCAGCCCCAGCGCGTGGGAGACTAACTATGGCTACACCTTC. Translating it yields CASSPSAWETNYGYTF.

The chain recombines TRBV5-6 with TRBJ1-4, with a weak D call TRBD1 (5 bases). This CDR3 spans 14 amino acids. Germline V lookup: CDR1 SGHDT, CDR2 YYEEEE. V was cut by 2 bases and J by 6 bases, with 11 bases left in between. The CDR3: CASSLQAGDEKLFF. The CDR3 nucleotides are TGTGCCAGCAGCTTACAGGCAGGAGATGAAAAACTGTTTTTT. The full variable domain, its missing parts supplied by reference TRBV5-6 and TRBJ1-4, is DAGVTQSPTHLIKTRGQQVTLRCSPKSGHDTVSWYQQALGQGPQFIFQYYEEEERQRGNFPDRFSGHQFPNYSSELNVNALLLGDSALYLCASSLQAGDEKLFFGSGTQLSVL.

The V call is TRBV19, the J call TRBJ1-4; tentative D call: TRBD1 (6 bases). This CDR3 spans 14 amino acids. Germline CDR1 reads LNHDA; CDR2 reads SQIVND (reference sequence). The germline V and J ends were trimmed by 4 bases and 2 bases, with 8 bases remaining between them. This CDR3 is CASSRTATNEKLFF. The CDR3, as DNA: TGTGCCAGTAGTAGGACAGCTACTAATGAAAAACTGTTTTTT.